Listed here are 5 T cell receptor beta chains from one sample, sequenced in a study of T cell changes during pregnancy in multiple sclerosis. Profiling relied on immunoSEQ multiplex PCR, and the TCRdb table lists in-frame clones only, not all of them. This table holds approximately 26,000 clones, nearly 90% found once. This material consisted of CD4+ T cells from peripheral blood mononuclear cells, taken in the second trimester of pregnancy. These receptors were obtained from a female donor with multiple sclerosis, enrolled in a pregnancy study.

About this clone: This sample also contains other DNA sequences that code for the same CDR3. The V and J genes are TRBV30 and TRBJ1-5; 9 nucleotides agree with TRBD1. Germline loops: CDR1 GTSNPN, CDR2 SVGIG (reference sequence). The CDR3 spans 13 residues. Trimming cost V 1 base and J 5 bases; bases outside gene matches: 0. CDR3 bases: TGTGCCTGGAGTGGACAGGGGGATCAGCCCCAGCATTTT. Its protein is CAWSGQGDQPQHF.

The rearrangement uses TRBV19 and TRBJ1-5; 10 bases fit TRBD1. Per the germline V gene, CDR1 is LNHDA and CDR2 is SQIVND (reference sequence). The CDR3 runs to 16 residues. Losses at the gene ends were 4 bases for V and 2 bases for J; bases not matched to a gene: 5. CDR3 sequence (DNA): TGTGCCAGTAGTAGGGACAGGGGTTCGCGCAATCAGCCCCAGCATTTT. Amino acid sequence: CASSRDRGSRNQPQHF. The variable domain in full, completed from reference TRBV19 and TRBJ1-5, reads DGGITQSPKYLFRKEGQNVTLSCEQNLNHDAMYWYRQDPGQGLRLIYYSQIVNDFQKGDIAEGYSVSREKKESFPLTVTSAQKNPTAFYLCASSRDRGSRNQPQHFGDGTRLSIL.

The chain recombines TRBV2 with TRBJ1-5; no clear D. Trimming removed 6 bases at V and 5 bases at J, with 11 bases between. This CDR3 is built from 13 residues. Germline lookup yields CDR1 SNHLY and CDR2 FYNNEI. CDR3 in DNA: TGTGCCAGCAGCCTTCTCCTTTATCAGCCCCAGCATTTT. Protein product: CASSLLLYQPQHF.

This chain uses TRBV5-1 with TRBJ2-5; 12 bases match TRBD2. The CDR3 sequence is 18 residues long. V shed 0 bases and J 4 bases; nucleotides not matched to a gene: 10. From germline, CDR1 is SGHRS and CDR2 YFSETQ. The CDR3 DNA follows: TGCGCCAGCAGCTTGGAGCGCCTAGCGGGGGGGCAGGCAGAGACCCAGTACTTC. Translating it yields CASSLERLAGGQAETQYF.

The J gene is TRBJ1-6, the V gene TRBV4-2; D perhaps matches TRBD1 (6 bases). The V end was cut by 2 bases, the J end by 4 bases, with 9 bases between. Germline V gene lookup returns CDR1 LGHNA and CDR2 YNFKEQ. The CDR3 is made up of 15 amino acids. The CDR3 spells CASSQNRDYNSPLHF. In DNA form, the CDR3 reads TGTGCCAGCAGCCAAAACAGGGATTATAATTCACCCCTCCACTTT.